These 29 T cell receptor beta chains were sequenced from one sample in a study of Ad26.COV2.S vaccination and SARS-CoV-2 variants. This sample's treatment: roughly 18 received Ad26.COV2.S at low or high dose, single or two shots; five or six received placebo; per-sample allocation not given. Day 63 after the first vaccine or placebo injection was the time point for sampling. Clones were read by immunoSEQ multiplex PCR, and TCRdb kept only the in-frame ones, dropping some. The data hold 380,000 or so clones, with about 83% observed a single time. The specimen was peripheral blood, collected in a trial of Ad26.COV2.S vaccine versus placebo. These TCRs come from a person between 18 and 60 years old who received the Ad26.COV2.S COVID-19 vaccine or a placebo.

This clone has just one count. The V call is TRBV5-1, the J call TRBJ1-5; no clear D. Per germline, CDR1 SGHRS and CDR2 YFSETQ. CDR3 length: 13 residues. V was shortened by 0 bases and J by 6 bases, with 7 bases between the two germline ends. The CDR3 bases are TGCGCCAGCAGCTTGGCTATCTCTCAGCCCCAGCATTTT. The encoded protein is CASSLAISQPQHF. The complete variable domain, with remaining parts taken from reference TRBV5-1 and TRBJ1-5, reads KAGVTQTPRYLIKTRGQQVTLSCSPISGHRSVSWYQQTPGQGLQFLFEYFSETQRNKGNFPGRFSGRQFSNSRSEMNVSTLELGDSALYLCASSLAISQPQHFGDGTRLSIL.

This clone was seen a handful of times. This chain links TRBV9 with TRBJ1-2; 8 nucleotides align to TRBD1. In germline, CDR1 is SGDLS, CDR2 YYNGEE. This CDR3 spans 14 amino acids. V dropped 3 bases and J dropped 10; count of bases not matched to a gene: 11. The DNA of the CDR3 is TGTGCCAGCAGCGCCTACCAGGGGGCCAGCGACTACACCTTC. Translation: CASSAYQGASDYTF.

V usage is TRBV30 and J usage is TRBJ1-1; D not resolved. The CDR3 contains 15 residues. With 1 base removed from V and 3 bases from J, the gap between germline ends came to 15 bases. Germline V gene sequence: CDR1 GTSNPN, CDR2 SVGIG (reference sequence). In DNA, the CDR3 is TGTGCCTGGAGTGGTAAACTTTTGGAGGACACTGAAGCTTTCTTT. Amino acid sequence: CAWSGKLLEDTEAFF.

The V and J genes are TRBV19 and TRBJ2-7; 10 nucleotides match TRBD1. The CDR3 is made up of 15 amino acids. Germline CDR1 is LNHDA and CDR2 is SQIVND (reference sequence). Unmatched junction bases numbered 7, after V lost 6 bases and J lost 2 bases. CDR3 nucleotides: TGTGCCAGTAGGTTTAAGACAGGGGGCACCTACGAGCAGTACTTC. Residues: CASRFKTGGTYEQYF.

This clone was seen once. The chain recombines TRBV27 with TRBJ2-7; 8 positions match TRBD2. Trimming took 0 bases from V and 1 from J; bases not matched to a gene: 11. Germline V CDR1 and CDR2: MNHEY, SMNVEV (reference sequence). This CDR3 contains 18 residues. This CDR3 reads CASSLSPRAGGRSYEQYF. The CDR3 bases are TGTGCCAGCAGTTTATCCCCCCGGGCGGGGGGCAGGTCCTACGAGCAGTACTTC.

This clone has a handful of counts. The sample has other DNA sequences that encode this CDR3 too. The chain employs TRBV7-3 and TRBJ2-2, with TRBD1 matching 7 bases. Germline CDR1 reads SGHTA; CDR2 reads FQGTGA. The J segment lost 4 bases and the V segment lost 6 bases, leaving 5 bases of the junction unmatched. The CDR3 length is 14 residues. CDR3 region: CASSRQGSTGELFF. CDR3 sequence (DNA): TGTGCCAGCAGTCGACAGGGTAGCACCGGGGAGCTGTTTTTT.

This chain links TRBV27 with TRBJ1-1; D uncertain. CDR3 length equals 14 residues. Germline loops: CDR1 MNHEY, CDR2 SMNVEV (reference sequence). V lost 5 bases and J 5 bases, leaving 15 bases between the germline ends. The CDR3 spells CASSPRAGSTEAFF. The CDR3 DNA follows: TGTGCCAGCAGTCCCCGGGCGGGGAGTACTGAAGCTTTCTTT.

This sequence joins TRBV7-9 and TRBJ1-4; D unclear. V lost 5 bases to trimming and J lost 4 bases, with 14 bases between them. The V gene's germline CDR1 is SEHNR and CDR2 FQNEAQ (reference sequence). The CDR3 spans 15 residues. CDR3 DNA: TGTGCCAGCAGCCCTGGACCAAGTCTTAATGAAAAACTGTTTTTT. Its translation: CASSPGPSLNEKLFF.

This sequence joins TRBV4-2 and TRBJ2-5, with D perhaps matching TRBD1 (5 bases). This CDR3 has 17 amino acids. From germline, CDR1 is LGHNA and CDR2 YNFKEQ. V dropped 0 bases and J dropped 3 bases, with 17 bases sitting between them. CDR3 amino acids: CASSQDLRTSQKETQYF. DNA of the CDR3: TGTGCCAGCAGCCAAGATCTCCGGACATCCCAGAAAGAGACCCAGTACTTC.

V and J are TRBV5-4 and TRBJ1-3; 8 positions agree with TRBD1. The CDR3 loop spans 16 amino acids. Germline CDR1 is SGHNT and CDR2 is YYREEE (reference sequence). Losses at the gene ends were 4 bases for V and 0 bases for J; bases not matched to a gene: 6. The CDR3 here is CASSLQTGVSGNTIYF. CDR3 DNA: TGTGCCAGCAGCCTACAGACAGGGGTCTCTGGAAACACCATATATTTT.

Written as DNA, the CDR3 is TGTGCCAGCAGCAGTCAAGCGGAGAATACGCAGTATTTT. It yields the protein CASSSQAENTQYF. J is TRBJ2-3 and V is TRBV7-3, with a possible D match to TRBD2 (5 bases). The V and J ends lost 5 bases and 7 bases respectively, with 13 bases between them. Germline V lookup: CDR1 SGHTA, CDR2 FQGTGA. This CDR3 is built from 13 residues.

Only a few counts were recorded for this clone. The rearrangement uses TRBV7-9 and TRBJ1-4; D not resolved. CDR3 length: 12 residues. Germline CDR1 and CDR2: SEHNR and FQNEAQ (reference sequence). The V end was cut by 8 bases, the J end by 3 bases, with 7 bases between. CDR3 sequence (DNA): TGTGCCAGCCAAGGTTCTAATGAAAAACTGTTTTTT. Its protein product is CASQGSNEKLFF.

This chain connects TRBV28 to TRBJ1-2; D is uncertain. The CDR3 is 13 amino acids. Per germline, CDR1 MDHEN and CDR2 SYDVKM. V lost 3 bases and J lost 8, with 13 bases in between. The CDR3 sequence: CASSLAAPRGYTF. The CDR3, as DNA: TGTGCCAGCAGTTTGGCGGCGCCAAGGGGCTACACCTTC.

The V gene is TRBV19, the J gene TRBJ2-5; 10 bases map to TRBD1. From germline, CDR1 is LNHDA and CDR2 SQIVND (reference sequence). With V trimmed by 5 bases and J by 5 bases, 8 bases remained unmatched. The CDR3 loop spans 15 amino acids. The CDR3 reads CASSQRQGARETQYF. CDR3 DNA: TGTGCCAGTAGTCAGCGACAGGGGGCTAGGGAGACCCAGTACTTC.

The rearrangement joins TRBV27 to TRBJ1-6; unclear D gene. V was clipped by 7 bases and J by 7 bases, with 14 bases between them. CDR1 and CDR2 (germline): MNHEY, SMNVEV (reference sequence). This CDR3 is built from 14 residues. The CDR3 sequence is CASTIIRTNSPLHF. The CDR3 coding sequence is TGTGCCAGCACCATTATCCGGACCAATTCACCCCTCCACTTT.

The chain couples TRBV6-2 or TRBV6-3 to TRBJ1-3; D remains ambiguous. The germline V gene has CDR1 MNHEY and CDR2 SVGEGT. The CDR3 extends over 16 amino acids. The V gene lost 0 bases and the J gene lost 0 bases, with 9 bases spanning the gap. The CDR3 reads CASSYSAFVSGNTIYF. The CDR3 nucleotides are TGTGCCAGCAGTTACTCGGCGTTTGTCTCTGGAAACACCATATATTTT.

The rearrangement joins TRBV7-9 to TRBJ1-1; D is unresolved. The CDR3 runs 15 residues. V was clipped by 1 base and J by 6 bases, with 15 bases between them. Germline CDR1 is SEHNR and CDR2 is FQNEAQ (reference sequence). The CDR3 region has the DNA TGTGCCAGCAGCTTAGTTGTCAGTAGTAGGGCTGAAGCTTTCTTT. This translates into CASSLVVSSRAEAFF.

This clone was recorded a few times. The chain links TRBV14 to TRBJ2-1; no firm D call. V was cut by 0 bases and J by 14 bases, with 11 bases left in between. This CDR3 is built from 12 residues. CDR1 is SGHDN and CDR2 is FVKESK in the germline V gene. The CDR3 DNA reads as TGTGCCAGCAGCCAAGATGGAGTCTTAGAGTTCTTC. Protein: CASSQDGVLEFF. Based on the CDR3 plus reference TRBV14 and TRBJ2-1, the full variable domain is EAGVTQFPSHSVIEKGQTVTLRCDPISGHDNLYWYRRVMGKEIKFLLHFVKESKQDESGMPNNRFLAERTGGTYSTLKVQPAELEDSGVYFCASSQDGVLEFFGPGTRLTVL.

This chain uses TRBV7-2 with TRBJ1-5, with a tentative D call TRBD1 (6 bases). V lost 5 bases and J 7 bases, leaving 18 bases between the germline ends. Germline assignment: CDR1 SGHTA and CDR2 FQGNSA. The CDR3 has 15 amino acids. The chain's CDR3 is CASSPNQGRGQPQHF. CDR3 nucleotide sequence: TGTGCCAGCAGCCCTAACCAGGGAAGGGGGCAGCCCCAGCATTTT.

On this clone itself: The sample has other DNA sequences that encode this CDR3 too. The CDR3: CASSPGGRNQPQHF. The CDR3 bases are TGTGCCAGCTCCCCAGGGGGTCGCAATCAGCCCCAGCATTTT. The chain joins TRBV18 to TRBJ1-5; 7 positions agree with TRBD1. This CDR3 region has 14 residues. Germline V gene data show CDR1 as KGHSH and CDR2 as LQKENI. The ends lost 6 bases at V and 2 bases at J; junction bases unmatched: 4.

The V and J genes are TRBV7-3 and TRBJ2-1; D ambiguous. Trimming removed 1 base at V and 3 bases at J, with 10 bases between. Germline V CDR1 and CDR2: SGHTA, FQGTGA. The CDR3 length is 15 residues. In nucleotides, the CDR3 is TGTGCCAGCAGCTTAAGCCCGATGCGCTACAATGAGCAGTTCTTC. Amino acids: CASSLSPMRYNEQFF.

The chain joins TRBV5-1 to TRBJ2-7, with D unclear. Germline CDR1 reads SGHRS; CDR2 reads YFSETQ. V was pared by 3 bases and J by 2 bases, with 12 bases between. There are 14 residues in the CDR3. The CDR3 is CASSSTSVTYEQYF. The CDR3 DNA sequence: TGCGCCAGCAGCTCTACGTCAGTTACCTACGAGCAGTACTTC.

This chain joins TRBV5-1 and TRBJ1-4; the D is unclear. This CDR3 has 14 amino acids. Trimming pared 1 base from V and 6 bases from J, leaving 10 bases between. CDR1 and CDR2 from the germline V gene are SGHRS and YFSETQ. The CDR3 DNA follows: TGCGCCAGCAGCTTGATGGATACGGATGAAAAACTGTTTTTT. Translation gives CASSLMDTDEKLFF.

V and J are TRBV13 and TRBJ1-6; D ambiguous. There are 14 residues in the CDR3. CDR1 and CDR2 from the germline V gene are PRHDT and FYEKMQ (reference sequence). The ends were cut back, 5 bases at V and 8 bases at J, with 13 bases in the middle. CDR3 amino acids: CASSLYGLHSPLHF. CDR3 bases: TGTGCCAGCAGCCTATACGGTCTTCATTCACCCCTCCACTTT.

The V call is TRBV23-1, the J call TRBJ2-5, with 9 bases matching TRBD2. TRBV23-1 is identified as an open reading frame with a role that is uncertain. This CDR3 contains 17 residues. V was pared by 0 bases and J by 0 bases, with 5 bases of the junction left unmatched. CDR3 region: CASSQSEAGGNQETQYF. The CDR3 DNA is TGCGCCAGCAGTCAATCGGAAGCGGGGGGCAACCAAGAGACCCAGTACTTC.

The chain couples TRBV19 to TRBJ1-2; maybe TRBD1 (6 bases). This CDR3 spans 13 amino acids. The germline V gene encodes CDR1 LNHDA and CDR2 SQIVND (reference sequence). V was pared by 2 bases and J by 7 bases, with 11 bases between. Here the CDR3 reads CASSIYPGVGYTF. CDR3 bases: TGTGCCAGTAGTATATACCCAGGGGTTGGCTACACCTTC.

This chain links TRBV19 with TRBJ1-6; perhaps TRBD1 as D (5 bases). The CDR3 covers 13 residues. V shed 5 bases and J shed 9 bases, with 11 bases lying between them. CDR1 LNHDA and CDR2 SQIVND come from the germline V gene (reference sequence). CDR3: CASSATEASPLHF. The CDR3 DNA is TGTGCCAGTAGTGCGACAGAAGCTTCACCCCTCCACTTT. Combining the CDR3 with reference TRBV19 and TRBJ1-6 gives the whole variable domain DGGITQSPKYLFRKEGQNVTLSCEQNLNHDAMYWYRQDPGQGLRLIYYSQIVNDFQKGDIAEGYSVSREKKESFPLTVTSAQKNPTAFYLCASSATEASPLHFGNGTRLTVT.

The rearrangement joins TRBV5-5 to TRBJ1-2; D remains ambiguous. The CDR3 length is 19 residues. The germline gives CDR1 SGHKS, CDR2 YYEKEE (reference sequence). V was clipped by 2 bases and J by 0 bases, with 23 bases between them. In DNA, the CDR3 is TGTGCCAGCAGCTTCAGGTCGCTCGGACCAGGTAGACCTAACTATGGCTACACCTTC. This sequence encodes CASSFRSLGPGRPNYGYTF.

The V gene is TRBV10-3, the J gene TRBJ2-7, with TRBD2 matching 12 bases. After removal of 6 bases from V and 7 bases from J, the junction contained 7 bases not matched to a gene. CDR1 is ENHRY and CDR2 is SYGVKD in the germline V gene. There are 14 residues in the CDR3. The CDR3 here is CAIRMTSGGGEQYF. In nucleotides, the CDR3 is TGTGCCATCAGAATGACTAGCGGGGGCGGAGAGCAGTACTTC.